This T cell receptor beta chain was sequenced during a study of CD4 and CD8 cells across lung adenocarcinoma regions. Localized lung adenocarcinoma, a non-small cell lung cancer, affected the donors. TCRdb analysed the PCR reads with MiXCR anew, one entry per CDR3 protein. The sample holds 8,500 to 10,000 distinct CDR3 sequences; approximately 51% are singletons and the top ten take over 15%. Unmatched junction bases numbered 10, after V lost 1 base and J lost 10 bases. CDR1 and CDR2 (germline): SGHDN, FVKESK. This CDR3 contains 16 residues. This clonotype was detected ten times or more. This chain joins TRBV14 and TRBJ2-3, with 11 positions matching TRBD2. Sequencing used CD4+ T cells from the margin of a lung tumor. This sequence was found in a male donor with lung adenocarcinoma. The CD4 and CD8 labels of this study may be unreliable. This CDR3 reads CASSQVAGGPVGAQYF. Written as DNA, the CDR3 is TGTGCCAGCAGCCAAGTAGCGGGGGGGCCGGTTGGCGCGCAGTATTTT.